This passage covers 12 T cell receptor beta chains from one sample sequenced in a study of T-cell memory formation after mild COVID-19. TCRdb called the 5' RACE reads again in MiXCR, with one record for every CDR3 protein. Seen here are approximately 560,000 distinct CDR3 sequences, around 15% observed once, and the top ten hold roughly 8.2%. Material for sequencing was PBMCs or a T cell subset sorted from them (not recorded which). Receptor source: an adult woman who had mild COVID-19 (a few samples of this study predate the infection). Cell type and time point are not known.

There are a few counts of this clonotype. The V gene is TRBV20-1, the J gene TRBJ1-1; D is uncertain. The CDR3 loop spans 14 amino acids. V dropped 6 bases and J dropped 8 bases, with 22 bases sitting between them. Germline-derived CDR1 and CDR2 are DFQATT and SNEGSKA (reference sequence). The CDR3 sequence is CSAGTPGPGVEAFF. In nucleotides, the CDR3 is TGCAGTGCGGGAACGCCGGGCCCTGGGGTGGAAGCTTTCTTT.

V is TRBV12-3 or TRBV12-4 and J is TRBJ1-1; no firm D call. There are 16 residues in the CDR3. V lost 3 bases and J 5 bases, leaving 19 bases between the germline ends. The CDR3 DNA reads as TGTGCCAGCAGTTTCCCGGGTAGTCCGGCGGGAACTGAAGCTTTCTTT. This encodes CASSFPGSPAGTEAFF.

This clonotype has ten or more counts. The gene calls are TRBV12-3 or TRBV12-4 and TRBJ2-4; D call uncertain. Trimming removed 1 base from V and 8 bases from J, with 3 bases in between. This CDR3 spans 11 amino acids. CDR3 sequence reads: CASSLGDIQYF. The CDR3 DNA is TGTGCCAGCAGTTTAGGCGACATTCAGTACTTC.

The chain joins TRBV3-1 to TRBJ1-1; 7 bases line up with TRBD1. V lost 4 bases and J lost 2; bases outside the gene matches: 7. The CDR3 loop spans 15 amino acids. CDR1 LGHDT and CDR2 YNNKEL come from the germline V gene (reference sequence). DNA for the CDR3: TGTGCCAGCAGCCTTCAGGGGGTTGTAAACACTGAAGCTTTCTTT. This gives the protein CASSLQGVVNTEAFF.

This clonotype was observed a handful of times. V usage is TRBV4-2 and J usage is TRBJ1-2, with a weak D call TRBD1 (6 bases). The CDR3 extends over 16 amino acids. Germline V gene data show CDR1 as LGHNA and CDR2 as YNFKEQ. V was pared by 0 bases and J by 8 bases, with 19 bases between. CDR3 region: CASSQESSGAYRGYTF. The CDR3 coding sequence is TGTGCCAGCAGCCAAGAGTCCTCGGGGGCTTACAGGGGCTACACCTTC.

The table lists this clonotype with a few counts. The rearrangement links TRBV7-6 to TRBJ2-5; 7 bases map to TRBD1. Unmatched junction bases numbered 8, after V lost 5 bases and J lost 5 bases. CDR3 length: 14 residues. CDR1 is SGHVS and CDR2 is FNYEAQ in the germline V gene. The CDR3 coding sequence is TGTGCCAGCAGCCGTCGAGGGGGCTTGGAGACCCAGTACTTC. Encoded protein: CASSRRGGLETQYF.

This clonotype was picked up a small number of times. This chain uses TRBV14 with TRBJ2-2; D not certain. Deletions cut 2 bases from V and 1 base from J, with 11 bases between. The CDR3 covers 16 residues. Germline CDR1 reads SGHDN; CDR2 reads FVKESK. DNA for the CDR3: TGTGCCAGCAGCCAAAGCCCGGGCGGGAACACCGGGGAGCTGTTTTTT. It yields the protein CASSQSPGGNTGELFF.

The chain links TRBV6-5 to TRBJ2-7; 7 positions match TRBD1. Germline CDR1 reads MNHEY; CDR2 reads SVGAGI. The V segment lost 6 bases and the J segment 4 bases; nucleotides outside the gene matches: 18. The CDR3 has 17 amino acids. Here the CDR3 reads CASRLLNQRQGMYEQYF. Written as DNA, the CDR3 is TGTGCCAGCAGACTCCTAAATCAGAGACAGGGAATGTACGAGCAGTACTTC.

The chain joins TRBV7-9 to TRBJ2-7; no firm D call. Germline lookup yields CDR1 SEHNR and CDR2 FQNEAQ (reference sequence). V lost 4 bases and J lost 0, with 10 bases in between. This CDR3 has 14 residues. The CDR3 nucleotides are TGTGCCAGCAGCTCCCTTTTCGGCTCCTACGAGCAGTACTTC. It specifies CASSSLFGSYEQYF.

This clonotype has just a few counts. V usage is TRBV25-1 and J usage is TRBJ2-7, with D possibly matching TRBD1 (5 bases). The CDR3 contains 14 residues. Germline V gives CDR1 MGHDK, CDR2 SYGVNS. V was cut by 3 bases and J by 2 bases, with 11 bases left in between. In nucleotides, the CDR3 is TGTGCCAGCAGTGATCCGGACATAACCTACGAGCAGTACTTC. The encoded protein is CASSDPDITYEQYF.

The rearrangement links TRBV27 to TRBJ1-1, with no clear D. The CDR3 consists of 11 residues. CDR1 is MNHEY and CDR2 is SMNVEV in the germline V gene (reference sequence). V lost 8 bases and J 10 bases, leaving 14 bases between the germline ends. The CDR3 sequence is CASGVSSRAFF. The CDR3 nucleotides are TGTGCCAGCGGGGTTTCGAGTAGAGCTTTCTTT.

This clonotype was seen more than once but under ten times. This sequence joins TRBV7-9 and TRBJ2-2; 7 nucleotides agree with TRBD1. V lost 5 bases, J lost 5 bases, and 5 bases stayed unmatched. Per the germline V gene, CDR1 is SEHNR and CDR2 is FQNEAQ (reference sequence). CDR3 size: 14 residues. The CDR3 coding sequence is TGTGCCAGCAGCCCCCGGGGACAGACCGGGGAGCTGTTTTTT. Its protein is CASSPRGQTGELFF.